The clone carrying this TCR beta chain is medium-sized within its sample. Its cognate antigen is unknown. Study results and caveats: Larger-cohort validation covered only one TCR beta V-J rearrangement. Tumor memory CD4+ T cell TCR gene usage was found to cluster with blood and lymph node memory CD4+ cells and with lymph node naive CD4+ cells. Greatest tumor Treg TCR overlap was with tumor naive CD4+ cells.

Treg sorting used a CD4+CD25+CD127-/low gate. Constant-region reverse primers amplified full-length variable regions, followed by semi-nested Nested Universal Primer A PCR. TCRdb redid the calling of the 5' RACE reads with MiXCR, one entry per CDR3 protein. The sample shows about 8,900 distinct CDR3 sequences, less than 55% of them seen only once. This receptor was taken from a female donor with breast cancer. Sequencing was done on a sample of Tregs sorted from a lymph node.

The CDR3, as DNA: TGCAGCGTTGCCCCGACCTGGGAGCAGTTCTTC. Translated, it gives CSVAPTWEQFF. This chain connects TRBV29-1 to TRBJ2-1; the D is unclear. The germline V gene encodes CDR1 SQVTM and CDR2 ANQGSEA. Between the trimmed V and J ends, which lost 4 bases and 10 bases, there was a span of 11 bases. The CDR3 is 11 amino acids.